Each of the 25 T cell receptor beta chains below was sequenced from the same sample in a study of CD8 T cells in Susac syndrome (dated by TCRdb to about 2019). Library construction relied on the immunoSEQ multiplex PCR assay. RNA was extracted using the RNeasy kit, and roughly 0.5 to 1 microgram was reverse transcribed with random hexamers. The public sequencing data were trimmed at Q25 with fastp and processed into clonotypes with MiXCR by TCRdb, which kept only in-frame beta chains. Duplicate CDR3 protein sequences are folded into a single record with the most common DNA and genes. The sample table lists about 190,000 distinct CDR3 sequences, roughly 92% of them with a count of one. Approximately 0.1% of the sample lies in the top ten. The sample comprised CD4+ T cells from PBMCs. The source of these receptors is a human donor in good health.

The chain recombines TRBV2 with TRBJ1-5, with a possible D match to TRBD1 (5 bases). The CDR3 is 16 amino acids. V was trimmed by 6 bases and J by 3 bases, leaving 18 bases between them. CDR1 and CDR2 from the germline V gene are SNHLY and FYNNEI. CDR3 region: CASRSLGRGANQPQHF. The CDR3 DNA reads TGTGCCAGCAGATCCTTAGGGAGGGGAGCCAATCAGCCCCAGCATTTT.

The chain recombines TRBV2 with TRBJ1-1; weak D call: TRBD1 (5 bases). Trimming stripped 2 bases from V and 0 bases from J, with 16 bases between. This CDR3 region has 17 residues. Germline loops: CDR1 SNHLY, CDR2 FYNNEI. The CDR3 DNA reads TGTGCCAGCAGTGAAAGGGGAACCCCCCCCATGAACACTGAAGCTTTCTTT. It yields the protein CASSERGTPPMNTEAFF.

The V call is TRBV28, the J call TRBJ2-5; 8 bases are shared with TRBD1. The CDR3 is made up of 12 amino acids. Germline trimming cut 6 bases from V and 13 bases from J; bases unmatched to any gene: 10. CDR1 and CDR2 from the germline V gene are MDHEN and SYDVKM. The CDR3 nucleotides read TGTGCCAGCAGCTCGGGACAGGCCTTCTCGTACTTC. Translated: CASSSGQAFSYF. The variable domain in full, completed from reference TRBV28 and TRBJ2-5, reads DVKVTQSSRYLVKRTGEKVFLECVQDMDHENMFWYRQDPGLGLRLIYFSYDVKMKEKGDIPEGYSVSREKKERFSLILESASTNQTSMYLCASSSGQAFSYFGPGTRLLVL.

The CDR3 region is CASSVVTRRSSYEQYV. For the CDR3, the DNA is TGTGCCAGCAGCGTAGTAACCCGCAGGAGCTCCTACGAGCAGTACGTC. This chain joins TRBV9 and TRBJ2-7; D gene unclear. The V end lost 0 bases, the J end lost 0 bases, and 13 bases lay between the germline ends. Looked up from germline, CDR1 is SGDLS and CDR2 is YYNGEE. There are 16 residues in the CDR3.

V gene TRBV20-1 combines with J gene TRBJ2-5; 14 bases line up with TRBD2. The germline V gene has CDR1 DFQATT and CDR2 SNEGSKA (reference sequence). The CDR3 length is 15 residues. Here the CDR3 reads CSSRTSGGIVETQYF. CDR3 in DNA: TGCAGCTCCAGGACTAGCGGGGGGATAGTGGAGACCCAGTACTTC.

The genes are TRBV29-1 and TRBJ2-1; 8 bases map to TRBD1. The germline CDR1 and CDR2 sequences are SQVTM and ANQGSEA. The CDR3 totals 13 residues. The V and J ends lost 6 bases and 7 bases, in that order; junction bases with no gene match: 8. The CDR3 DNA sequence: TGCAGCGTGTGGAGGACAGGGTGGAATGAGCAGTTCTTC. It translates to CSVWRTGWNEQFF.

The chain couples TRBV5-6 to TRBJ2-7; perhaps TRBD1 as D (5 bases). Trimming stripped 3 bases from V and 3 bases from J, with 10 bases between. The CDR3 is 13 residues long. Germline V CDR1 and CDR2: SGHDT, YYEEEE. The CDR3 loop is CASSSDIHYEQYV. DNA of the CDR3: TGTGCCAGCAGCTCGGACATTCACTACGAGCAGTACGTC.

J is TRBJ1-1 and V is TRBV12-3 or TRBV12-4, with a possible D match to TRBD1 (5 bases). This CDR3 spans 13 amino acids. V was cut by 5 bases and J by 10 bases, with 17 bases left in between. The CDR3: CASSPGGGGGAFF. The CDR3 DNA is TGTGCCAGCAGTCCTGGAGGTGGGGGGGGAGCTTTCTTT.

This rearrangement joins TRBV24-1 to TRBJ2-1; 13 nucleotides agree with TRBD2. CDR3 size: 16 residues. V gave up 3 bases and J gave up 8 bases; unmatched junction bases: 6. CDR1 is KGHDR and CDR2 is SFDVKD in the germline V gene. The CDR3 region is CATSDARTSGGDEQFF. CDR3 DNA sequence: TGTGCCACCAGTGATGCTAGGACTAGCGGGGGCGATGAGCAGTTCTTC.

The chain couples TRBV3-1 to TRBJ2-2; D ambiguous. The germline V gene encodes CDR1 LGHDT and CDR2 YNNKEL (reference sequence). CDR3 length: 11 residues. Between the trimmed V and J ends, which lost 4 bases and 9 bases, there was a span of 6 bases. The DNA for the CDR3 is TGTGCCAGCAGCCTTAAGAGGGAGCTGTTTTTT. Amino acid sequence: CASSLKRELFF.

The chain joins TRBV9 to TRBJ1-5; D not resolved. The CDR3 has 15 amino acids. Trimming cost V 0 bases and J 7 bases, with 14 bases left between them. CDR1 and CDR2 (germline): SGDLS, YYNGEE. CDR3 DNA: TGTGCCAGCAGCGTAGCTCTGTCCGACCGGCAGCCCCAGCATTTT. Translating it yields CASSVALSDRQPQHF.

Written as DNA, the CDR3 is TGTGCCAGCAGTTACACCTCCGGGGGCTACACCTTC. Amino acids: CASSYTSGGYTF. V gene TRBV6-5 combines with J gene TRBJ1-2; D is unresolved. Germline loops: CDR1 MNHEY, CDR2 SVGAGI. The V end was cut by 2 bases, the J end by 8 bases, with 9 bases between. The CDR3 length is 12 residues.

The chain joins TRBV5-1 to TRBJ2-3, with a weak D call TRBD2 (5 bases). CDR1 is SGHRS and CDR2 is YFSETQ in the germline V gene. V was cut by 4 bases and J by 0 bases, with 15 bases left in between. The CDR3 consists of 16 residues. Written as DNA, the CDR3 is TGCGCCAGCAGCCGTAGGCCAGCGGACAGCACAGATACGCAGTATTTT. It is translated as CASSRRPADSTDTQYF.

This chain joins TRBV20-1 and TRBJ1-2; the D gene is possibly TRBD1 (5 bases). Germline CDR1 DFQATT, CDR2 SNEGSKA (reference sequence). V was trimmed by 5 bases and J by 0 bases, leaving 19 bases between them. This CDR3 has 16 residues. The CDR3 sequence is CSARAITGTSNYGYTF. Written as DNA, the CDR3 is TGCAGTGCTCGAGCCATCACGGGGACCTCTAACTATGGCTACACCTTC.

The J gene is TRBJ2-5, the V gene TRBV20-1; 7 bases align to TRBD1. This CDR3 has 13 amino acids. V lost 7 bases and J lost 2; bases outside the gene matches: 7. CDR1 is DFQATT, CDR2 SNEGSKA, per germline (reference sequence). The CDR3 bases are TGCAGTGTTTTACCGGGACAGCAAGAGACCCAGTACTTC. Translating gives CSVLPGQQETQYF.

The CDR3 region has the DNA TGCAGTGCCCCAGGCGAGGGCAATCAGCCCCAGCATTTT. Protein sequence: CSAPGEGNQPQHF. The chain links TRBV20-1 to TRBJ1-5; the D is unclear. The germline V and J ends were trimmed by 6 bases and 2 bases, with 11 bases remaining between them. Per germline, CDR1 DFQATT and CDR2 SNEGSKA (reference sequence). This CDR3 has 13 residues.

The chain couples TRBV9 to TRBJ2-2; the match to TRBD2 covers 7 bases. The CDR3 sequence is 14 residues long. V lost 0 bases to trimming and J lost 7 bases; unmatched junction nucleotides: 3. Germline V gene data show CDR1 as SGDLS and CDR2 as YYNGEE. The CDR3 sequence is CASSVAWGGGELFF. In DNA, the CDR3 is TGTGCCAGCAGCGTAGCTTGGGGGGGCGGGGAGCTGTTTTTT.

This chain joins TRBV19 and TRBJ2-3, with D uncertain. The CDR3 is 11 amino acids. Germline V gene data show CDR1 as LNHDA and CDR2 as SQIVND (reference sequence). V lost 3 bases, J lost 2 bases, and 0 bases lay in between. CDR3 nucleotide sequence: TGTGCCAGTAGTATCACAGATACGCAGTATTTT. It translates to CASSITDTQYF.

The rearrangement links TRBV20-1 to TRBJ2-5; unclear D gene. The V gene lost 1 base and the J gene lost 1 base, with 7 bases spanning the gap. Germline CDR1 reads DFQATT; CDR2 reads SNEGSKA (reference sequence). The CDR3 extends over 13 amino acids. CDR3 sequence reads: CSARGGSQETQYF. In nucleotides, the CDR3 is TGCAGTGCTAGAGGCGGCAGCCAAGAGACCCAGTACTTC.

The chain couples TRBV7-2 to TRBJ1-1, with D possibly TRBD1 on 5 matching bases. Deletions cut 2 bases from V and 10 bases from J, with 8 bases between. The CDR3 is made up of 11 amino acids. Germline V CDR1 and CDR2: SGHTA, FQGNSA. This chain's CDR3 is CASSLTGRAFF. CDR3 sequence (DNA): TGTGCCAGCAGCTTAACAGGTCGAGCTTTCTTT.

This clonotype was counted a single time. The chain has TRBV3-1 and TRBJ2-3, with TRBD2 matching over 10 bases. Germline V gene sequence: CDR1 LGHDT, CDR2 YNNKEL (reference sequence). The J segment lost 3 bases and the V segment lost 4 bases, leaving 16 bases of the junction unmatched. The CDR3 loop spans 19 amino acids. The DNA for the CDR3 is TGTGCCAGCAGCCCCTGGAAACCGGAGCGGGGGGGCCGGACAGATACGCAGTATTTT. Translating gives CASSPWKPERGGRTDTQYF.

The chain has TRBV2 and TRBJ1-3; TRBD1 might be the D (5 bases). The CDR3 runs to 15 residues. Between the trimmed V and J ends, which lost 6 bases and 0 bases, there was a span of 12 bases. From germline, CDR1 is SNHLY and CDR2 FYNNEI. The CDR3 spells CASSEGNLSGNTIYF. In DNA form, the CDR3 reads TGTGCCAGCAGCGAGGGGAACCTCTCTGGAAACACCATATATTTT.

The V and J genes are TRBV2 and TRBJ2-7; 7 bases match TRBD1. V dropped 8 bases and J dropped 1; count of bases not matched to a gene: 8. Germline V gene sequence: CDR1 SNHLY, CDR2 FYNNEI. The CDR3 runs to 14 residues. The CDR3 nucleotides read TGTGCCAGCCAAGAGAGGGGGCCTTCCTACGAGCAGTACTTC. As protein: CASQERGPSYEQYF.

This clonotype showed up just once. The CDR3 region is CASSPQTGGVTEAFF. DNA for the CDR3: TGTGCCAGCAGTCCCCAGACAGGGGGTGTTACTGAAGCTTTCTTT. V and J are TRBV12-3 or TRBV12-4 and TRBJ1-1, with 9 positions matching TRBD1. This CDR3 is 15 amino acids long. Trimming took 5 bases from V and 5 from J; bases not matched to a gene: 9.

The chain employs TRBV6-2 or TRBV6-3 and TRBJ2-3, with D tentatively TRBD1 or TRBD2 (5 bases each). V shed 6 bases and J shed 2 bases, with 9 bases lying between them. The CDR3 is made up of 13 amino acids. Per germline, CDR1 MNHEY and CDR2 SVGEGT. CDR3 in amino acids: CASRGTSTDTQYF. The CDR3 nucleotides are TGTGCCAGCAGAGGGACCTCCACAGATACGCAGTATTTT.